This TCR beta chain is drawn from a study of blood T cell repertoires in COVID-19 (dated by TCRdb to the early 2020s). In terms of the full investigation: Collaborator samples came from the United States, Italy and Spain and covered acute and convalescent phases of COVID-19. Where HLA class I and class II types were available, the types were taken from metadata supplied by the sample provider, not from assay-based typing. The sample metadata nearly always contained a de-identified subject ID, COVID-19 status, age in years and sex. A freely available public database, intended as a resource for researchers studying the immune response to SARS-CoV-2, is where the repertoires were released. Deeply sampled blood TCRbeta repertoires from subjects exposed to, actively infected with, or recovered from COVID-19 were included in the dataset. Samples came from the ongoing ImmuneRACE study (first 160 participants) plus 1,254 subjects from 6 global collaborators. The material from the prospective study consisted of cDNA or gDNA derived from T cells, B-cell-depleted T cells, or PBMCs. The paper as a whole reports these results and caveats: Clinical and demographic metadata were provided uncurated, with the amount varying by source and participant.

Each collaborating institution followed its own protocols to collect whole blood in K2EDTA tubes. For TCRbeta analysis, collaborators shipped samples in one of three forms: frozen whole blood, isolated PBMCs, or DNA extracted from either of those sample types. Taken from cysteine to phenylalanine, the CDR3 has 11 residues. The CDR3 DNA has 33 bases and is translated from base 1. The V and J ends are trimmed by 1 base and 13 bases, leaving 11 bases between them. The germline V gene gives CDR1 as MNHNS and CDR2 as SASEGT. This clone has only one observation. Its antigen is not yet known. Base quality data are lacking; no much larger clone is found one base away. TCRbeta CDR3 regions were amplified from genomic DNA using the immunoSEQ Assay, a bias-controlled multiplex PCR. The study's processing was this. Within the assay, amplification of reference gene primers was used to estimate how many nucleated cells each sample contained. To quantify the absolute abundance of each unique TCRbeta CDR3 rearrangement, sequence reads were collapsed and filtered. For each sample, productive Simpson clonality was calculated as the square root of Simpson's diversity index across productive rearrangements. The clones in this table, taken by TCRdb from immuneACCESS, are in-frame only. Not every clone is retained; where verified, under half of the shortfall comes from an unresolved V gene, and the cause of the rest is unknown. Clonal size and the V and J genes are those of that table, whereas D and trimming came from the DNA. This sample comprises about 34,000 clones, around 77% of them detected only once. The ten largest clones capture 16% of the sample.

Recombination linked TRBV6-1 to TRBJ2-7; confidence is insufficient to name the D gene. This sequence originates from a human donor in a cohort sampled during active COVID-19. Sequences were obtained from peripheral blood. The DNA sequence is given as TGTGCCAGCAGTGAAGTCTTCGGGTCTTACTTC. This codes for CASSEVFGSYF.